The 7 T cell receptor beta chains listed next were all sequenced from one sample in a study of T-cell reconstitution after alpha-beta-depleted transplantation in children. A library of TCRbeta sequences, prepared with unique molecular identifiers, was generated. TCRdb itself ran the PCR reads through MiXCR, one entry per CDR3 protein. The sample consists of hundreds of thousands of distinct CDR3 sequences, roughly 10% of them appearing once. The source material was peripheral blood, sampled 180 days after TCRalphabeta/CD19-depleted stem cell transplant. The receptors originated from a male patient between 2 and 10 years old who had a stem cell transplant for chronic granulomatous disease, so the T cells may come from the graft donor.

This clonotype has ten or more counts. The chain has TRBV5-1 and TRBJ2-5, with 14 bases lining up with TRBD2. The CDR3 runs 17 residues. J was trimmed by 5 bases and V by 4 bases; bases with no gene match: 10. Germline lookup yields CDR1 SGHRS and CDR2 YFSETQ. CDR3 coding DNA: TGCGCCAGCAGCGCCACCTTGGGACTAGCGGGAGATGAGACCCAGTACTTC. Translation gives CASSATLGLAGDETQYF.

This clonotype has a count of ten or more. The chain joins TRBV30 to TRBJ2-7; D is perhaps TRBD1 (5 bases). Germline CDR1 reads GTSNPN; CDR2 reads SVGIG (reference sequence). The length of the CDR3 is 12 residues. Trimming stripped 2 bases from V and 1 base from J, with 6 bases between. This CDR3 is CAWSPGSYEQYF. The CDR3 DNA reads TGTGCCTGGAGTCCAGGGTCCTACGAGCAGTACTTC.

This clonotype has a handful of counts. This chain links TRBV30 with TRBJ1-5; D is undetermined. Germline loops: CDR1 GTSNPN, CDR2 SVGIG (reference sequence). This CDR3 is built from 13 residues. Trimming removed 5 bases from V and 7 bases from J, with 15 bases in between. The CDR3 nucleotides read TGTGCCTGGGCCCCCTCCTCGGCGCAGCCCCAGCATTTT. It yields the protein CAWAPSSAQPQHF.

Only a few counts were recorded for this clonotype. V is TRBV2 and J is TRBJ2-5; D gene uncertain. CDR3 length equals 12 residues. Trimming stripped 1 base from V and 4 bases from J, with 4 bases between. Germline CDR1 reads SNHLY; CDR2 reads FYNNEI. The CDR3 DNA is TGTGCCAGCAGTGAAGGGGGAGAGACCCAGTACTTC. This sequence encodes CASSEGGETQYF. The full variable domain, rest sourced from reference TRBV2 and TRBJ2-5, is EPEVTQTPSHQVTQMGQEVILRCVPISNHLYFYWYRQILGQKVEFLVSFYNNEISEKSEIFDDQFSVERPDGSNFTLKIRSTKLEDSAMYFCASSEGGETQYFGPGTRLLVL.

Ten or more counts support this clonotype. This chain connects TRBV28 to TRBJ2-1; D possibly corresponds to TRBD1 (5 bases). CDR1 and CDR2 from the germline V gene are MDHEN and SYDVKM. Trimming left V 6 bases short and J 8 bases short, with 8 bases between. The CDR3 totals 11 residues. CDR3 sequence: CASRLGDEQFF. CDR3 bases: TGTGCCAGCAGGCTAGGGGATGAGCAGTTCTTC. The variable domain in full, with the rest retrieved from reference TRBV28 and TRBJ2-1, is DVKVTQSSRYLVKRTGEKVFLECVQDMDHENMFWYRQDPGLGLRLIYFSYDVKMKEKGDIPEGYSVSREKKERFSLILESASTNQTSMYLCASRLGDEQFFGPGTRLTVL.

This clonotype was observed once. Just one base apart from a much larger clone, this may be a read error. The V gene is TRBV9, the J gene TRBJ1-2, with D hard to call. The CDR3 loop spans 14 amino acids. The germline V gene encodes CDR1 SGDLS and CDR2 YYNGEE. Trimming removed 0 bases from V and 4 bases from J, with 10 bases in between. The CDR3 protein is CASSVELVAYGYTF. CDR3 coding DNA: TGTGCCAGCAGCGTAGAATTGGTGGCCTATGGCTACACCTTC.

This clonotype was counted between two and nine times. Germline is not matched at one junction end, which may reflect a read error. The J gene is TRBJ2-2, the V gene TRBV20-1, with 14 bases that match TRBD2. The CDR3 is 18 amino acids. Germline assignment: CDR1 DFQATT and CDR2 SNEGSKA (reference sequence). DNA for the CDR3: TGCTGTGCTAGGGGGACTAGCGGGGGCCGACCTTCCACCGGGGAGCTGTTTTTT. It encodes CCARGTSGGRPSTGELFF.